This TCR beta chain is from a study of T cell repertoires in cytomegalovirus infection. Turning to the study itself: Evidence of both CMV infection and a matching HLA type came from public TCR beta signatures. The study's findings and limits: The response measured ex vivo was dominated by TCR beta clonotypes (HLA-C-restricted and CMV-specific). CMV carriers with the relevant HLA were identified by cumulative public TCR beta family frequency.

Each CDR3 protein is one row after TCRdb ran MiXCR on the reads. In the table there are about 890,000 distinct CDR3 sequences, around 30% of which are singletons. A note on this clonotype: Antigen unknown.

Specimen: cultured CD8+ T cells from PBMCs, collected from culture after CMV antigen stimulation. The TCR originated in a human donor in good health (CMV status not recorded). Some clones in this sample may be carry-over from other donors' samples.

CDR3 sequence: CASSFYGGGYNEQFF. Written as DNA, the CDR3 is TGCGCCAGCAGCTTTTACGGGGGGGGATACAATGAGCAGTTCTTC. The chain employs TRBV5-1 and TRBJ2-1; 8 nucleotides agree with TRBD2. Germline CDR1 SGHRS, CDR2 YFSETQ. The V and J ends lost 2 bases and 4 bases, in that order; junction bases with no gene match: 5. CDR3 length: 15 amino acids.